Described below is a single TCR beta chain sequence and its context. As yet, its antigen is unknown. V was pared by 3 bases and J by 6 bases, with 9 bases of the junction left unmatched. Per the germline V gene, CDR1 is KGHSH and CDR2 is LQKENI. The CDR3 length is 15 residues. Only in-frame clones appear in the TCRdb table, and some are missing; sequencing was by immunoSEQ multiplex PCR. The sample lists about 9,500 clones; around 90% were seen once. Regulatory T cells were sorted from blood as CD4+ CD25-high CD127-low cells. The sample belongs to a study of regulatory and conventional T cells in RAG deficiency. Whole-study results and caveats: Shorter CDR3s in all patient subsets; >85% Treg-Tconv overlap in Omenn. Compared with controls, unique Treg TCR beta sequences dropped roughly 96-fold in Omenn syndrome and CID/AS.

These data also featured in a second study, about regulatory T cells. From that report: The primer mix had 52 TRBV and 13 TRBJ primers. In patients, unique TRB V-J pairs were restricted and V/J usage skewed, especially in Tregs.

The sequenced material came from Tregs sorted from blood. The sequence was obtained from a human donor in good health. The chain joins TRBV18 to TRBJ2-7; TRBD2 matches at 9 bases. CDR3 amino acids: CASSPGLAGFSEQYF. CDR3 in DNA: TGTGCCAGCTCACCGGGACTAGCTGGTTTCTCCGAGCAGTACTTC.